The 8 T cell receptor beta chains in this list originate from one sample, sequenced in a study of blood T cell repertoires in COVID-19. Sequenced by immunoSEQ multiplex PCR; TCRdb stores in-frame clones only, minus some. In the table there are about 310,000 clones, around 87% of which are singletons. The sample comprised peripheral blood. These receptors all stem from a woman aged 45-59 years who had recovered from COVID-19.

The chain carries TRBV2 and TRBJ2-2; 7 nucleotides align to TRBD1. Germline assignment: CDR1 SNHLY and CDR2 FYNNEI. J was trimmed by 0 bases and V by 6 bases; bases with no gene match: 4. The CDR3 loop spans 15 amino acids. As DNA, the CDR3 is TGTGCCAGCAGGGTGGACAGGTCGAACACCGGGGAGCTGTTTTTT. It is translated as CASRVDRSNTGELFF. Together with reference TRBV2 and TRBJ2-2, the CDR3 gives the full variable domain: EPEVTQTPSHQVTQMGQEVILRCVPISNHLYFYWYRQILGQKVEFLVSFYNNEISEKSEIFDDQFSVERPDGSNFTLKIRSTKLEDSAMYFCASRVDRSNTGELFFGEGSRLTVL.

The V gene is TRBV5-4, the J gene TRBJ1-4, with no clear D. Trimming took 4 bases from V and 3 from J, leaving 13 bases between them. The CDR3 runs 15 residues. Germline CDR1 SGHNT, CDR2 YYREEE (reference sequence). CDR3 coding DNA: TGTGCCAGCAGCCTAGCCCCCGCGGCTAATGAAAAACTGTTTTTT. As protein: CASSLAPAANEKLFF.

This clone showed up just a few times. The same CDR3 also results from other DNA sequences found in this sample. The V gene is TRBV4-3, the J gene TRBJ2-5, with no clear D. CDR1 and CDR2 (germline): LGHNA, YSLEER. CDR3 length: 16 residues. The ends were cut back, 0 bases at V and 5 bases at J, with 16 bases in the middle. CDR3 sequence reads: CASSQDLPGGQETQYF. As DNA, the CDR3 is TGCGCCAGCAGCCAAGATCTTCCGGGTGGCCAGGAGACCCAGTACTTC.

For the CDR3, the DNA is TGTGCCAGCAGAAATGGAGCGGGGGTCCCCGGGGAGCTGTTTTTT. Residues: CASRNGAGVPGELFF. The chain links TRBV28 to TRBJ2-2, with 8 bases lining up with TRBD2. The CDR3 is 15 residues long. V dropped 6 bases and J dropped 6; count of bases not matched to a gene: 9. Germline CDR1 MDHEN, CDR2 SYDVKM.

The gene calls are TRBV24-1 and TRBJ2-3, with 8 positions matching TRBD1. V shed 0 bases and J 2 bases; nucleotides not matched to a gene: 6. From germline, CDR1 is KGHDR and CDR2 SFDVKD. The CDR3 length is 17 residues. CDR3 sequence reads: CATSDLPGTGLTDTQYF. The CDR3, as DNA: TGTGCCACCAGTGATTTGCCGGGGACAGGTCTCACAGATACGCAGTATTTT.

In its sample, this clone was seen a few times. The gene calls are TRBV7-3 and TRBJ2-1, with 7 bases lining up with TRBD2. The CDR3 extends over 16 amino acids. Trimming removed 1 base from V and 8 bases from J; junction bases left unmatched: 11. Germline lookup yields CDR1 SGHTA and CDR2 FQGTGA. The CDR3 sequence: CASSLSRTRARDEQFF. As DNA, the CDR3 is TGTGCCAGCAGCTTAAGCCGGACTAGGGCTCGCGATGAGCAGTTCTTC. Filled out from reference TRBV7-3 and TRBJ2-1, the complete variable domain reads GAGVSQTPSNKVTEKGKYVELRCDPISGHTALYWYRQSLGQGPEFLIYFQGTGAADDSGLPNDRFFAVRPEGSVSTLKIQRTERGDSAVYLCASSLSRTRARDEQFFGPGTRLTVL.

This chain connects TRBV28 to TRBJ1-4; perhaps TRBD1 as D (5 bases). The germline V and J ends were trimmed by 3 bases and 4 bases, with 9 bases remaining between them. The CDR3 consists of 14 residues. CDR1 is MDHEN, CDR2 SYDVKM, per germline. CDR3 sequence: CASSLSGFNEKLFF. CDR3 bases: TGTGCCAGCAGTTTGTCAGGGTTTAATGAAAAACTGTTTTTT.

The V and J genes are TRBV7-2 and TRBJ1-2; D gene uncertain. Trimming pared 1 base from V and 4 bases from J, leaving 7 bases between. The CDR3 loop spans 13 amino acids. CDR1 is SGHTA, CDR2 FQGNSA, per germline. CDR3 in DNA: TGTGCCAGCAGCTTAGTTTCCTTCTATGGCTACACCTTC. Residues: CASSLVSFYGYTF.